Reported below is one TCR beta chain. These data originate in a study of blood T cell repertoires in COVID-19. Whole-study context: The United States, Italy and Spain supplied acute and convalescent COVID-19 samples. PBMCs, B-cell-depleted T cells, or T cells provided the cDNA or gDNA that made up the material.

Original processing methods: Estimation of nucleated cell counts was performed using reference gene primer amplification. TCRdb's table, derived via immunoSEQ multiplex PCR, lists solely in-frame clones and lacks some. For V, J and clone size, that table is used; D and trimming come from the DNA. This table has tens of thousands of clones, approximately 81% appearing once. With 2 bases removed from V and 2 bases from J, the gap between germline ends came to 5 bases. This CDR3 region has 14 residues. Germline assignment: CDR1 SGDLS and CDR2 YYNGEE. This TCR came from a woman aged 55-70 years with acute or convalescent COVID-19. Input material: peripheral blood. The chain carries TRBV9 and TRBJ1-6; D is ambiguous. As DNA, the CDR3 is TGTGCCAGCAGCGTTGGCCCCTATAATTCACCCCTCCACTTT. Translation gives CASSVGPYNSPLHF.